What follows are 25 T cell receptor beta chains derived from one specimen sequenced in a study of T cell responses to AZD1222 COVID-19 vaccine. Using immunoSEQ multiplex PCR, the repertoire was profiled, and TCRdb retains in-frame clones only, with some absent. The sample has 90,000 to 150,000 clones; 80% to 90% are singletons. Material: peripheral blood, obtained on day 0 of AZD1222 vaccination. These TCRs come from an adult in good health.

This chain connects TRBV6-5 to TRBJ1-2; 7 positions match TRBD1. Germline V gives CDR1 MNHEY, CDR2 SVGAGI. Trimming cost V 6 bases and J 7 bases; bases outside gene matches: 8. This CDR3 has 13 amino acids. CDR3 amino acids: CASSSTGEAGYTF. CDR3 sequence (DNA): TGTGCCAGCAGCTCCACAGGGGAGGCTGGCTACACCTTC.

The chain employs TRBV28 and TRBJ1-4; D perhaps matches TRBD1 (5 bases). CDR3 size: 14 residues. Trimming stripped 6 bases from V and 5 bases from J, with 13 bases between. Germline assignment: CDR1 MDHEN and CDR2 SYDVKM. The CDR3 sequence is CASRWGGENEKLFF. CDR3 sequence (DNA): TGTGCCAGCAGGTGGGGAGGGGAGAATGAAAAACTGTTTTTT. Filled out from reference TRBV28 and TRBJ1-4, the complete variable domain reads DVKVTQSSRYLVKRTGEKVFLECVQDMDHENMFWYRQDPGLGLRLIYFSYDVKMKEKGDIPEGYSVSREKKERFSLILESASTNQTSMYLCASRWGGENEKLFFGSGTQLSVL.

The chain joins TRBV30 to TRBJ2-3, with 8 bases aligning to TRBD2. Trimming at V came to 5 bases and at J to 5 bases, leaving 6 bases not matched to a gene. Germline loops: CDR1 GTSNPN, CDR2 SVGIG (reference sequence). The CDR3 has 13 residues. CDR3 loop: CAWHGRARDTQYF. The CDR3 DNA reads as TGTGCCTGGCACGGGAGGGCCCGAGATACGCAGTATTTT.

The rearrangement links TRBV29-1 to TRBJ1-2; D ambiguous. The V gene's germline CDR1 is SQVTM and CDR2 ANQGSEA. This CDR3 is 16 amino acids long. Deletions cut 2 bases from V and 5 bases from J, with 21 bases between. CDR3 in amino acids: CSVEWRPTPGRYGYTF. CDR3 coding DNA: TGCAGCGTTGAATGGAGGCCCACTCCTGGGCGGTATGGCTACACCTTC.

The chain has TRBV3-1 (or the pseudogene TRBV3-2) and TRBJ2-3; 8 bases map to TRBD2. This CDR3 has 17 amino acids. With 0 bases clipped from V and 4 bases from J, the junction kept 9 bases outside the gene matches. Germline V gene data show CDR1 as LGHDT and CDR2 as YNNKEL (reference sequence). CDR3 loop: CASSQDINGRAPDTQYF. CDR3 nucleotides: TGTGCCAGCAGCCAAGATATAAACGGGAGGGCCCCAGATACGCAGTATTTT.

V gene TRBV15 combines with J gene TRBJ2-3, with D uncertain. Trimming shortened V by 4 bases and J by 2 bases, and 4 bases separated the two germline ends. CDR1 and CDR2 (germline): LNHNV, YYDKDF (reference sequence). This CDR3 is built from 12 residues. Here the CDR3 DNA reads TGTGCCACCAGCACCGACACAGATACGCAGTATTTT. Its translation is CATSTDTDTQYF.

V is TRBV25-1 and J is TRBJ2-7, with D unresolved. The CDR3 covers 13 residues. The germline V gene has CDR1 MGHDK and CDR2 SYGVNS. The V gene lost 6 bases and the J gene lost 0 bases, with 9 bases spanning the gap. The CDR3 sequence: CASRPASSYEQYF. The CDR3 coding sequence is TGTGCCAGCAGGCCAGCGAGCTCCTACGAGCAGTACTTC.

The chain carries TRBV11-2 and TRBJ1-1; a weak D match, TRBD1 (5 bases). V lost 3 bases and J 7 bases, leaving 18 bases between the germline ends. Germline V gives CDR1 SGHAT, CDR2 FQNNGV. The CDR3 runs 15 residues. In DNA, the CDR3 is TGTGCCAGCAGCTTTGATCGGGGCCTACTTTATGAAGCTTTCTTT. Translation gives CASSFDRGLLYEAFF.

J is TRBJ1-1 and V is TRBV2, with D perhaps TRBD1 (5 bases). The germline V and J ends were trimmed by 5 bases and 6 bases, with 10 bases remaining between them. Germline V lookup: CDR1 SNHLY, CDR2 FYNNEI. The CDR3 has 12 residues. The CDR3 here is CASSRVGAEAFF. CDR3 sequence (DNA): TGTGCCAGCAGTAGAGTGGGGGCTGAAGCTTTCTTT.

This clone was observed a few times. The rearrangement uses TRBV19 and TRBJ2-6; D is ambiguous. The CDR3 is made up of 14 amino acids. V was shortened by 4 bases and J by 1 base, with 5 bases between the two germline ends. CDR1 and CDR2 from the germline V gene are LNHDA and SQIVND (reference sequence). The CDR3 spells CASSTKSGANVLTF. The CDR3 nucleotides read TGTGCCAGTAGTACGAAATCTGGGGCCAACGTCCTGACTTTC.

This clone has only a few counts. The chain couples TRBV11-2 to TRBJ2-3, with TRBD2 matching 8 bases. The CDR3 contains 17 residues. J gave up 0 bases and V 1 base, and 6 bases lay outside the gene matches. Germline CDR1 reads SGHAT; CDR2 reads FQNNGV. The CDR3 region is CASSLGLLAASTDTQYF. The CDR3 DNA follows: TGTGCCAGCAGCTTAGGCCTACTAGCGGCTAGCACAGATACGCAGTATTTT.

This clone has a handful of counts. The gene calls are TRBV2 and TRBJ2-7; 9 bases fit TRBD2. Trimming took 1 base from V and 3 from J; bases not matched to a gene: 4. The germline gives CDR1 SNHLY, CDR2 FYNNEI. This CDR3 has 15 amino acids. The CDR3 protein is CASSEVLAGSYEQYF. The CDR3 nucleotides read TGTGCCAGCAGTGAAGTACTAGCGGGCAGCTACGAGCAGTACTTC. Full variable domain (outside the CDR3, taken from reference TRBV2 and TRBJ2-7): EPEVTQTPSHQVTQMGQEVILRCVPISNHLYFYWYRQILGQKVEFLVSFYNNEISEKSEIFDDQFSVERPDGSNFTLKIRSTKLEDSAMYFCASSEVLAGSYEQYFGPGTRLTVT.

The chain is built from TRBV25-1 and TRBJ1-1; D possibly corresponds to TRBD1 (5 bases). The V and J ends lost 9 bases and 4 bases respectively, with 24 bases between them. Germline V gene data show CDR1 as MGHDK and CDR2 as SYGVNS. There are 16 residues in the CDR3. CDR3 in DNA: TGTGCCAGTGTGGGGCCAGTTGAGAGAGGGAGCACTGAAGCTTTCTTT. Translation: CASVGPVERGSTEAFF.

This clone appeared a single time. The rearrangement joins TRBV5-1 to TRBJ2-7; 7 nucleotides agree with TRBD1. Looked up from germline, CDR1 is SGHRS and CDR2 is YFSETQ. The V and J ends lost 0 bases and 2 bases, in that order; junction bases with no gene match: 5. This CDR3 has 15 residues. In DNA form, the CDR3 reads TGCGCCAGCAGCTTGGAGGGACAGTTCACCTACGAGCAGTACTTC. This codes for CASSLEGQFTYEQYF.

The V call is TRBV4-1, the J call TRBJ2-1; 11 nucleotides line up with TRBD2. J lost 3 bases, V lost 6 bases, and 7 bases had no gene match. CDR3 length equals 16 residues. CDR1 and CDR2 (germline): MGHRA, YSYEKL. The CDR3 here is CASRDRLAGGYNEQFF. The CDR3 DNA is TGCGCCAGCAGGGACAGGCTAGCGGGAGGCTACAATGAGCAGTTCTTC.

This rearrangement joins TRBV11-3 to TRBJ2-1, with D perhaps TRBD2 (5 bases). In germline, CDR1 is SGHNT, CDR2 YENEEA. Trimming took off 0 bases at V and 12 bases at J, with 9 bases between the two ends. The CDR3 runs 12 residues. The CDR3 loop is CASSLDQEAQFF. The CDR3 coding sequence is TGTGCCAGCAGCTTAGATCAGGAGGCGCAGTTCTTC.

CDR3 sequence: CASTRVALAGGSNEQFF. The CDR3 DNA sequence: TGTGCCAGTACGAGAGTAGCCCTAGCGGGAGGCTCCAATGAGCAGTTCTTC. The genes are TRBV19 and TRBJ2-1; 11 bases are shared with TRBD2. This CDR3 is built from 17 residues. The junction had 14 bases not matched to a gene; V was cut back by 7 bases and J by 6 bases. Germline V gene sequence: CDR1 LNHDA, CDR2 SQIVND (reference sequence).

V gene TRBV19 combines with J gene TRBJ2-1, with TRBD2 as a possible D gene (6 bases). The germline V gene has CDR1 LNHDA and CDR2 SQIVND (reference sequence). The CDR3 is 16 residues long. V lost 1 base and J lost 2, with 12 bases in between. The CDR3 protein is CASSIALAPTYNEQFF. In DNA form, the CDR3 reads TGTGCCAGTAGTATAGCGCTAGCGCCGACCTACAATGAGCAGTTCTTC.

V and J are TRBV19 and TRBJ2-2; no definite D call. The CDR3 covers 16 residues. In germline, CDR1 is LNHDA, CDR2 SQIVND (reference sequence). The V and J ends lost 1 base and 3 bases respectively, with 12 bases between them. CDR3 loop: CASSIATGWDTGELFF. The CDR3 nucleotides are TGTGCCAGTAGTATAGCGACGGGTTGGGACACCGGGGAGCTGTTTTTT.

CDR3 nucleotide sequence: TGTGCCAGCAGTCAGAGGTATGGCTACACCTTC. Amino acid sequence: CASSQRYGYTF. The V and J genes are TRBV28 and TRBJ1-2; D unclear. The CDR3 length is 11 residues. Germline V gene sequence: CDR1 MDHEN, CDR2 SYDVKM. Trimming cost V 5 bases and J 5 bases, with 6 bases left between them.

The gene calls are TRBV6-5 and TRBJ1-2; D may be TRBD1 (5 bases). In germline, CDR1 is MNHEY, CDR2 SVGAGI. V lost 6 bases to trimming and J lost 0 bases, with 8 bases between them. The CDR3 is made up of 13 amino acids. In DNA form, the CDR3 reads TGTGCCAGCAGCCGCAGGGCTAACTATGGCTACACCTTC. This encodes CASSRRANYGYTF.

This clone appeared a single time. The CDR3 loop reads CACPNRERTEAFF. The CDR3 bases are TGTGCCTGTCCTAACAGGGAGAGGACTGAAGCTTTCTTT. V usage is TRBV30 and J usage is TRBJ1-1; D perhaps matches TRBD1 (6 bases). This CDR3 is built from 13 residues. Germline assignment: CDR1 GTSNPN and CDR2 SVGIG (reference sequence). The ends were cut back, 6 bases at V and 5 bases at J, with 16 bases in the middle.

This chain joins TRBV30 and TRBJ1-2, with a weak D call TRBD1 (6 bases). This CDR3 is built from 14 residues. Germline CDR1 reads GTSNPN; CDR2 reads SVGIG (reference sequence). V lost 4 bases, J lost 8 bases, and 20 bases lay in between. The CDR3 coding sequence is TGTGCCTGGACCTTTGGGGGGCGGTCTAGCGGCTACACCTTC. Its translation is CAWTFGGRSSGYTF.

V and J are TRBV4-1 and TRBJ1-6, with 7 bases that match TRBD1. Germline V CDR1 and CDR2: MGHRA, YSYEKL. This CDR3 has 17 residues. V lost 0 bases and J lost 5; bases outside the gene matches: 7. The CDR3 bases are TGCGCCAGCAGCCAAGATGGGCTCGGGACAGATAATTCACCCCTCCACTTT. Residues: CASSQDGLGTDNSPLHF.

The rearrangement links TRBV5-1 to TRBJ1-2; D gene uncertain. The V gene's germline CDR1 is SGHRS and CDR2 YFSETQ. V gave up 0 bases and J gave up 0 bases, with 9 bases separating them. This CDR3 is 15 amino acids long. The CDR3 DNA sequence: TGCGCCAGCAGCTTGGCGCCAGGTTCTAACTATGGCTACACCTTC. It is translated as CASSLAPGSNYGYTF.